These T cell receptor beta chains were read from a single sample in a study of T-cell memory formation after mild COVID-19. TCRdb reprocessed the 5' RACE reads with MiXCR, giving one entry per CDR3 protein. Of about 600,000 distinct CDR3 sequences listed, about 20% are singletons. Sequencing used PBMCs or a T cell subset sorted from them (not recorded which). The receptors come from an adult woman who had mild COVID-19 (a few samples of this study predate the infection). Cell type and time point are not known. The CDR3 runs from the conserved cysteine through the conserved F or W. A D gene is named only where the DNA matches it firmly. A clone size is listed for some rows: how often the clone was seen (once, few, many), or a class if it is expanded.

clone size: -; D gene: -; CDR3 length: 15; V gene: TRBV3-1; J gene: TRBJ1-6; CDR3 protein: CASSRGPVASSPLHF; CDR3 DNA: TGTGCCAGCAGCCGTGGTCCGGTAGCGAGTTCACCCCTCCACTTT
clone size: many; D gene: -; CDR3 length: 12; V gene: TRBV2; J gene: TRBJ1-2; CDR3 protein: CASLSGVSIPNF; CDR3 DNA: TGTGCCAGCCTCTCAGGGGTCAGCATCCCGAACTTC
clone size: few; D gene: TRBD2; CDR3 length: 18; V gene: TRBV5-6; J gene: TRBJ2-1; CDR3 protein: CASSLGRLAGEPYNEQFF; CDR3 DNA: TGTGCCAGCAGCTTGGGGAGACTAGCGGGAGAACCTTACAATGAGCAGTTCTTC
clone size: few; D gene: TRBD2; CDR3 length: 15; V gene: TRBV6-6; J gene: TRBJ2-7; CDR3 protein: CASSYGLAGDSEQYF; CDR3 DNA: TGTGCCAGCAGTTACGGCCTAGCGGGAGACTCCGAGCAGTACTTC
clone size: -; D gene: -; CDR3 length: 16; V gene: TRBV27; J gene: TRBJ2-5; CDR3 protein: CASSLNSRVSQETQYF; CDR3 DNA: TGTGCCAGCAGTTTAAATTCACGTGTTAGCCAAGAGACCCAGTACTTC
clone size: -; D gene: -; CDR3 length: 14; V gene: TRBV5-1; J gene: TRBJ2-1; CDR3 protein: CASSLAQDYNEQFF; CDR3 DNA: TGCGCCAGCAGCTTGGCACAGGACTACAATGAGCAGTTCTTC
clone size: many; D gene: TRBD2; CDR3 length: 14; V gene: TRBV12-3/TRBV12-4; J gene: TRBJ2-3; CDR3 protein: CASRGTSGRGDQYF; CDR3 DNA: TGTGCCAGCAGGGGGACTAGCGGGAGAGGGGACCAGTATTTT
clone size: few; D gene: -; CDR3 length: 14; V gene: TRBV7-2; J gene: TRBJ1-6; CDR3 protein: CASTFRKGGSPLHF; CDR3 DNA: TGTGCCAGCACCTTCCGGAAGGGAGGGTCACCCCTCCACTTT
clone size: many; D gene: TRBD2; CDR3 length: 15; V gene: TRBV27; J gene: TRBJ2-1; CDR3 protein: CASSHSGSSYNEQFF; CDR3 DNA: TGTGCCAGCAGTCATAGCGGGAGCTCCTACAATGAGCAGTTCTTC
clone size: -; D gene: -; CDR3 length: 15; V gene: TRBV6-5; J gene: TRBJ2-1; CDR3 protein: CASSRGRGHYNEQFF; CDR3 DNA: TGTGCCAGCAGCCGGGGCAGGGGTCATTACAATGAGCAGTTCTTC
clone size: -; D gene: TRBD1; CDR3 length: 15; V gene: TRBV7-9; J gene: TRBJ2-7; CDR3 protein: CASSLGQAVSYEQYF; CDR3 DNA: TGTGCCAGCAGCCTAGGACAGGCTGTTTCCTACGAGCAGTACTTC
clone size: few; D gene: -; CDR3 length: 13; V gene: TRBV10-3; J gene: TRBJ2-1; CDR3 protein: CAISGEPFNEQFF; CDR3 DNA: TGTGCCATCAGTGGAGAGCCGTTCAATGAGCAGTTCTTC
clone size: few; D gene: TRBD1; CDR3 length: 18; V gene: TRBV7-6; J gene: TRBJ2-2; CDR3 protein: CASSLMRTGQGNTGELFF; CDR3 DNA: TGTGCCAGCAGCTTGATGCGTACGGGACAGGGGAACACCGGGGAGCTGTTTTTT
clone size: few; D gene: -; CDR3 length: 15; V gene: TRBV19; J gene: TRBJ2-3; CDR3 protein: CASRPRGREGDTQYF; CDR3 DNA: TGTGCCAGTAGGCCCAGGGGCAGGGAGGGGGATACGCAGTATTTT
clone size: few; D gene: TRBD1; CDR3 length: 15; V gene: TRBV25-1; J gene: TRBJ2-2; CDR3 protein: CASSEGTANTGELFF; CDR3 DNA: TGTGCCAGCAGTGAGGGGACAGCGAACACCGGGGAGCTGTTTTTT
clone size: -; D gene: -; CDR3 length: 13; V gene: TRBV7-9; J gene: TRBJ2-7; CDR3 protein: CASTPPGPGEQYF; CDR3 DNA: TGTGCCAGCACCCCCCCAGGGCCGGGAGAGCAGTACTTC
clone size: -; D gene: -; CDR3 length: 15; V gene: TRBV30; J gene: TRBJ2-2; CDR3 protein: CAWSHDLPLSGELFF; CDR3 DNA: TGTGCCTGGAGTCATGATCTCCCGCTGTCCGGGGAGCTGTTTTTT
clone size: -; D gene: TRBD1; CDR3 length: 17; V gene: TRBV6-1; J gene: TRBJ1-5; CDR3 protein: CASSESTGGNRNQPQHF; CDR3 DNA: TGTGCCAGCAGTGAATCGACAGGGGGTAACAGGAATCAGCCCCAGCATTTT
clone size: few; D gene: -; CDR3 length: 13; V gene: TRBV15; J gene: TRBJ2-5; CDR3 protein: CATSSEERETQYF; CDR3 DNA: TGTGCCACCAGCAGTGAGGAGCGAGAGACCCAGTACTTC
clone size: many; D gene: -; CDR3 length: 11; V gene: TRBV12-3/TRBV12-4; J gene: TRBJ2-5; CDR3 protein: CASARGETQYF; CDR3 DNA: TGTGCCAGCGCCCGGGGGGAGACCCAGTACTTC
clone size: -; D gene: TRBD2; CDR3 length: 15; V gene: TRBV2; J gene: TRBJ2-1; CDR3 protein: CASSDGGGATGEQFF; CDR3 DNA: TGTGCCAGCAGTGATGGGGGGGGAGCTACAGGCGAGCAGTTCTTC
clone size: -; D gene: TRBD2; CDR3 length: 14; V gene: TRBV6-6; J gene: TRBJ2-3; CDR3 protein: CASNLGGGTDTQYF; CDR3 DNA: TGTGCCAGCAACCTCGGGGGGGGCACAGATACGCAGTATTTT
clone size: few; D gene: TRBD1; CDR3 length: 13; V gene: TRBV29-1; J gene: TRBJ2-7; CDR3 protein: CSVDPTGVGEQYF; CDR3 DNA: TGCAGCGTTGACCCGACAGGGGTGGGAGAGCAGTACTTC
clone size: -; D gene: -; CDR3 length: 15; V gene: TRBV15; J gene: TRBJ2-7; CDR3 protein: CATSRDLGDSYEQYF; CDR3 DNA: TGTGCCACCAGCAGGGATTTAGGGGATTCCTACGAGCAGTACTTC
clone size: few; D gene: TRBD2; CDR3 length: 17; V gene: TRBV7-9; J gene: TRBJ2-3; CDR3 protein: CASSLATSGGVTDTQYF; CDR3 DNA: TGTGCCAGCAGCTTAGCGACTAGCGGGGGGGTAACAGATACGCAGTATTTT
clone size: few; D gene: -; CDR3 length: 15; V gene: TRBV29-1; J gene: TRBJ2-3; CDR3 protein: CSGRLGTFYTDTQYF; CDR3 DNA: TGCAGCGGGCGATTGGGGACTTTTTACACAGATACGCAGTATTTT
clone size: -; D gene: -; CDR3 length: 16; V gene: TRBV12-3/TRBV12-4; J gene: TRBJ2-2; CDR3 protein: CASSKGSRSGTGELFF; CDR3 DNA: TGTGCCAGCAGTAAGGGTTCGCGGTCGGGGACCGGGGAGCTGTTTTTT
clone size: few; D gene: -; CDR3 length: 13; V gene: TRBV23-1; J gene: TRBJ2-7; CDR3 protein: CASSPGARYEQYF; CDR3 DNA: TGCGCCAGCAGTCCGGGGGCCCGCTACGAGCAGTACTTC
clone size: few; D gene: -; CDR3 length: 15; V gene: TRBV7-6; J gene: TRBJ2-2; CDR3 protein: CASSRAGANTGELFF; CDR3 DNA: TGTGCCAGCAGCCGGGCAGGGGCGAACACCGGGGAGCTGTTTTTT
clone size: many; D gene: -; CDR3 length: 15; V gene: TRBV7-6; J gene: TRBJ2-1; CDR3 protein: CASSKDSRSYNEQFF; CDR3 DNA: TGTGCCAGCAGTAAGGACAGTCGCTCCTACAATGAGCAGTTCTTC
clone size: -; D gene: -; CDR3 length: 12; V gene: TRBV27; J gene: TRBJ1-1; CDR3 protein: CASRLTDTEAFF; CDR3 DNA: TGTGCCAGCAGACTAACGGACACTGAAGCTTTCTTT
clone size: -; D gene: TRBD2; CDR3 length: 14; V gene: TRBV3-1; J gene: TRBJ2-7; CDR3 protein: CASRWSGESYEQYF; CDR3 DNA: TGTGCCAGCAGGTGGAGCGGGGAGTCCTACGAGCAGTACTTC
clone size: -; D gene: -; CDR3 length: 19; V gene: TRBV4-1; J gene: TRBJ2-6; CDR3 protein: CASSQSGARGISGANVLTF; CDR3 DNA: TGCGCCAGCAGCCAATCTGGAGCCCGGGGTATCTCTGGGGCCAACGTCCTGACTTTC
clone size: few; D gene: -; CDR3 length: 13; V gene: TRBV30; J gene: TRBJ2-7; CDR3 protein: CAWSSRVGDEQYF; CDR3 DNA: TGTGCCTGGAGTTCCAGGGTTGGAGACGAGCAGTACTTC
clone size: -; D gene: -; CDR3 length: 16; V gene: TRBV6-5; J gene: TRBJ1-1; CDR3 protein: CASSSPRRGLGTEAFF; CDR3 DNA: TGTGCCAGCAGTTCCCCGAGGCGGGGTTTGGGCACTGAAGCTTTCTTT
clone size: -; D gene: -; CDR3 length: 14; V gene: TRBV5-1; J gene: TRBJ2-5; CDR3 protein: CASSFDGKPETQYF; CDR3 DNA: TGCGCCAGCAGCTTCGATGGGAAGCCAGAGACCCAGTACTTC
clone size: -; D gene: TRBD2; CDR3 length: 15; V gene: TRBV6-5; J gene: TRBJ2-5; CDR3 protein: CASRTTSGTQETQYF; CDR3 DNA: TGTGCCAGCAGAACGACTAGCGGGACCCAAGAGACCCAGTACTTC
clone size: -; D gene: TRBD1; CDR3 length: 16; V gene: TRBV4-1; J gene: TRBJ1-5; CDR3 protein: CASSQDWTGRNQPQHF; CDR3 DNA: TGCGCCAGCAGCCAAGATTGGACAGGCAGGAATCAGCCCCAGCATTTT
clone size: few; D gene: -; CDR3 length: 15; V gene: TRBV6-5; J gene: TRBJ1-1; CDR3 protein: CASRFKEGSHTEAFF; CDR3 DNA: TGTGCCAGCAGGTTTAAGGAGGGTAGCCACACTGAAGCTTTCTTT
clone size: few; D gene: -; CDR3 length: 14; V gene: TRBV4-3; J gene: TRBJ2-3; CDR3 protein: CASSLARVADTQYF; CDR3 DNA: TGCGCCAGCAGCCTAGCGCGAGTCGCAGATACGCAGTATTTT
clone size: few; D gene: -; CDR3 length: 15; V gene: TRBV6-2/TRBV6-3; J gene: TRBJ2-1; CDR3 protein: CASSLRGSTLNEQFF; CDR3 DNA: TGTGCCAGCAGTTTGAGGGGGAGCACTCTCAATGAGCAGTTCTTC
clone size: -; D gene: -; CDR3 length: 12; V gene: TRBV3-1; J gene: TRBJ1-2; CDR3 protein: CASKGRNYGYTF; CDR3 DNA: TGTGCCAGCAAGGGGAGGAACTATGGCTACACCTTC
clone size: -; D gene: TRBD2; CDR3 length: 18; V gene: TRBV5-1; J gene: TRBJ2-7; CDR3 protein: CASSDGLAGVLRVYEQYF; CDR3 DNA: TGCGCCAGCAGCGATGGACTAGCGGGGGTCCTGCGGGTATACGAGCAGTACTTC
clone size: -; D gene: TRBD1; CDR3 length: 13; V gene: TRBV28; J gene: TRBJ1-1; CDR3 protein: CASSWTGETEAFF; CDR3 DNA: TGTGCCAGCAGTTGGACAGGGGAAACTGAAGCTTTCTTT
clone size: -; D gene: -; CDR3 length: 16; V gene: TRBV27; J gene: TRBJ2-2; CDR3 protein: CASSLRLILDTGELFF; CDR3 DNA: TGTGCCAGCAGTTTACGGCTCATACTGGACACCGGGGAGCTGTTTTTT
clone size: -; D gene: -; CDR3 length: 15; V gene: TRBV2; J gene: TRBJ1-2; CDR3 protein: CASSEAVGGPYGYTF; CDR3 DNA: TGTGCCAGCAGTGAAGCTGTGGGGGGACCTTATGGCTACACCTTC
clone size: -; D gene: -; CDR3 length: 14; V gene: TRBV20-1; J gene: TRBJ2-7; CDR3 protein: CSARVPGLTYEQYF; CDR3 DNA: TGCAGTGCTAGAGTTCCGGGACTCACCTACGAGCAGTACTTC
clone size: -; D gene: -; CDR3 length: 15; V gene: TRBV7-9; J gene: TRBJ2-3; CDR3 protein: CASSSAGYFTDTQYF; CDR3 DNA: TGTGCCAGCAGCTCGGCGGGATATTTCACAGATACGCAGTATTTT
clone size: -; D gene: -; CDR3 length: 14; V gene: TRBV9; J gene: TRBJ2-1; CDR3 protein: CASSVGGGADEQFF; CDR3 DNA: TGTGCCAGCAGCGTAGGAGGAGGGGCCGATGAGCAGTTCTTC
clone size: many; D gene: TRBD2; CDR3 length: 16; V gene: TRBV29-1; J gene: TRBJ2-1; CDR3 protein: CSGGTSGGETYNEQFF; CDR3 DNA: TGCAGCGGAGGGACTAGCGGGGGGGAGACCTACAATGAGCAGTTCTTC
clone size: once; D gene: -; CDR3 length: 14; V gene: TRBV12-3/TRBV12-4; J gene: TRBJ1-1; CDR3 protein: CASSSGIMNTEAFF; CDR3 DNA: TGTGCCAGCAGTTCTGGTATCATGAACACTGAAGCTTTCTTT
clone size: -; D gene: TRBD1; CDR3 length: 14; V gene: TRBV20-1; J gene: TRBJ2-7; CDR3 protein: CSASFDRATYEQYF; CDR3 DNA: TGCAGTGCTAGCTTCGACAGGGCTACCTACGAGCAGTACTTC